Listed here are 10 T cell receptor beta chains from one sample, sequenced in a study of persistence of HIV-infected CD4 T cells. Nonspecific anti-CD3/anti-CD28 bead stimulation represents the broad CD4+ T cell repertoire. Sorting selected CD4+ T cells upregulating both CD40 ligand and CD69. No antigen has been assigned to these receptors. Sequencing used immunoSEQ version 4 in survey mode. Profiling relied on immunoSEQ multiplex PCR, and the TCRdb table lists in-frame clones only, not all of them. Among tens of thousands of clones listed, about 88% were seen once. This specimen consisted of CD4+ T cells sorted from PBMCs after approximately 19-hour stimulation, obtained from a patient who received antiretroviral therapy. These receptors came from an adult woman with HIV who was CMV-seropositive.

The chain uses TRBV5-1 and TRBJ1-5, with no clear D. Germline loops: CDR1 SGHRS, CDR2 YFSETQ. V was clipped by 0 bases and J by 1 base, with 8 bases between them. CDR3 length equals 15 residues. CDR3 nucleotide sequence: TGCGCCAGCAGCTTGGTTACGGCAAGCAATCAGCCCCAGCATTTT. The encoded protein is CASSLVTASNQPQHF.

The genes are TRBV27 and TRBJ2-7; D is unclear. The CDR3 runs 15 residues. Germline loops: CDR1 MNHEY, CDR2 SMNVEV (reference sequence). Trimming stripped 5 bases from V and 2 bases from J, with 16 bases between. The CDR3 reads CASSSTQPRPYEQYF. CDR3 nucleotides: TGTGCCAGCAGTAGCACACAGCCACGGCCCTACGAGCAGTACTTC.

The chain uses TRBV7-9 and TRBJ2-3; possibly TRBD2 for D (6 bases). V was clipped by 4 bases and J by 2 bases, with 13 bases between them. CDR1 and CDR2 from the germline V gene are SEHNR and FQNEAQ (reference sequence). The CDR3 contains 15 residues. CDR3 nucleotides: TGTGCCAGCAGCTCCTGGGGAGGTGTCACAGATACGCAGTATTTT. This gives the protein CASSSWGGVTDTQYF.

V gene TRBV29-1 combines with J gene TRBJ1-4; 9 positions agree with TRBD1. From germline, CDR1 is SQVTM and CDR2 ANQGSEA. Losses at the gene ends were 7 bases for V and 7 bases for J; bases not matched to a gene: 7. The CDR3 runs 13 residues. CDR3 DNA: TGCAGCGCCAGACAGGGGGAAGGTGAAAAACTGTTTTTT. Its translation: CSARQGEGEKLFF.

A single count supports this clone. V and J are TRBV27 and TRBJ1-2, with 8 nucleotides matching TRBD1. The CDR3 spans 16 residues. V was pared by 7 bases and J by 4 bases, with 14 bases of the junction left unmatched. Germline V CDR1 and CDR2: MNHEY, SMNVEV (reference sequence). In DNA, the CDR3 is TGTGCCAGCACTCGCGGACAGGGCACATTACCCTATGGCTACACCTTC. This gives the protein CASTRGQGTLPYGYTF.

The DNA of the CDR3 is TGCGCCAGCAGCTATGGACAGGGGCAAAACTATGGCTACACCTTC. Residues: CASSYGQGQNYGYTF. The genes are TRBV5-1 and TRBJ1-2; 9 nucleotides match TRBD1. Per the germline V gene, CDR1 is SGHRS and CDR2 is YFSETQ. V was pared by 3 bases and J by 2 bases, with 5 bases of the junction left unmatched. The CDR3 length is 15 residues.

The V and J genes are TRBV5-1 and TRBJ2-2; the D gene could be TRBD1 or TRBD2 (6 bases each). The germline V gene has CDR1 SGHRS and CDR2 YFSETQ. The CDR3 has 15 amino acids. Deletions cut 5 bases from V and 2 bases from J, with 13 bases between. DNA for the CDR3: TGCGCCAGCAGAGGAGGGACATACAACACCGGGGAGCTGTTTTTT. Its protein is CASRGGTYNTGELFF.

This chain joins TRBV7-6 and TRBJ2-2; D remains ambiguous. The germline V gene encodes CDR1 SGHVS and CDR2 FNYEAQ. This CDR3 comprises 12 residues. Trimming removed 6 bases at V and 7 bases at J, with 9 bases between. Here the CDR3 DNA reads TGTGCCAGCAGATTCGAGTTCGGGGAGCTGTTTTTT. It specifies CASRFEFGELFF.

The V gene is TRBV6-5, the J gene TRBJ2-5; D may be TRBD1 (5 bases). Germline V gene data show CDR1 as MNHEY and CDR2 as SVGAGI. The CDR3 sequence is 15 residues long. Trimming stripped 6 bases from V and 9 bases from J, with 23 bases between. This CDR3 is CASRGIRTLRRAQYF. In DNA form, the CDR3 reads TGTGCCAGCAGGGGTATCAGGACACTCCGTCGGGCCCAGTACTTC.

The chain uses TRBV7-9 and TRBJ1-2; D is unclear. This CDR3 contains 12 residues. Trimming cost V 5 bases and J 8 bases, with 12 bases left between them. Germline lookup yields CDR1 SEHNR and CDR2 FQNEAQ (reference sequence). Here the CDR3 DNA reads TGTGCCAGCAGCCTTTCGGGTGGGGGCTACACCTTC. The encoded protein is CASSLSGGGYTF.